A selection of T cell receptor beta chains follows, all from one sample in a study of T cells in Graves' hyperthyroidism and ophthalmopathy. TCRdb re-analysed the multiplex PCR reads in MiXCR, keeping a single row per CDR3 protein. The sample lists about 640,000 distinct CDR3 sequences, less than 25% occurring once. The material sequenced was blood. Source of these receptors: a man younger than 45 with Graves' ophthalmopathy. Each CDR3 is given with its conserved first and last residue. The D gene is left open where the match is weak. Rows may omit the clone size; those that give it use once, few, many or a size class.

d_call: TRBD1
v_call: TRBV5-4
j_call: TRBJ1-3
cdr3_length: 15
clone_size: NA
cdr3_aa: CASSLTGGTGNTIYF
cdr3_nt: TGTGCCAGCAGCTTGACAGGGGGAACTGGAAACACCATATATTTT

d_call: TRBD1
v_call: TRBV28
j_call: TRBJ1-1
cdr3_length: 16
clone_size: once
cdr3_aa: CSSSLPGQGWNTEAFF
cdr3_nt: TGTTCCAGCAGTTTACCCGGACAGGGGTGGAACACTGAAGCTTTCTTT

d_call: NA
v_call: TRBV6-1
j_call: TRBJ1-5
cdr3_length: 13
clone_size: few
cdr3_aa: CASSSERLQPQHF
cdr3_nt: TGTGCCAGCAGTTCGGAGAGACTCCAGCCCCAGCATTTT

d_call: NA
v_call: TRBV6-2/TRBV6-3
j_call: TRBJ2-5
cdr3_length: 15
clone_size: NA
cdr3_aa: CASSYARLTTQAQYF
cdr3_nt: TGTGCCAGCAGTTACGCTCGACTGACTACCCAAGCCCAGTACTTC

d_call: NA
v_call: TRBV7-2
j_call: TRBJ2-7
cdr3_length: 15
clone_size: many
cdr3_aa: CASSYEGRSAYEQYF
cdr3_nt: TGTGCCAGCAGCTACGAAGGACGGTCAGCCTACGAGCAGTACTTC

d_call: NA
v_call: TRBV12-3/TRBV12-4
j_call: TRBJ2-1
cdr3_length: 14
clone_size: few
cdr3_aa: CASSFLRGRSEQFF
cdr3_nt: TGTGCCAGCAGTTTTCTTCGGGGTCGAAGTGAGCAGTTCTTC

d_call: NA
v_call: TRBV14
j_call: TRBJ2-2
cdr3_length: 14
clone_size: once
cdr3_aa: CASSQAWGPGELFF
cdr3_nt: TGTGCCAGCAGCCAAGCGTGGGGGCCAGGGGAGCTGTTTTTT

d_call: NA
v_call: TRBV11-2
j_call: TRBJ2-7
cdr3_length: 15
clone_size: many
cdr3_aa: CASSLVFGSNYEQYF
cdr3_nt: TGTGCCAGCAGCTTAGTGTTCGGGAGTAACTACGAGCAGTACTTC

d_call: TRBD2
v_call: TRBV2
j_call: TRBJ2-1
cdr3_length: 15
clone_size: NA
cdr3_aa: CASSVREGLGNEQFF
cdr3_nt: TGTGCCAGCAGTGTGAGGGAGGGATTGGGGAATGAGCAGTTCTTC

d_call: TRBD2
v_call: TRBV11-1
j_call: TRBJ2-5
cdr3_length: 16
clone_size: few
cdr3_aa: CASSPTSGWGLETQYF
cdr3_nt: TGTGCCAGCAGCCCGACTAGCGGTTGGGGGCTGGAGACCCAGTACTTC

d_call: TRBD2
v_call: TRBV6-9
j_call: TRBJ2-2
cdr3_length: 18
clone_size: NA
cdr3_aa: CASSSPGWLAGGTGELFF
cdr3_nt: TGTGCCAGCAGTTCTCCGGGGTGGCTAGCGGGAGGTACCGGGGAGCTGTTTTTT

d_call: NA
v_call: TRBV6-2/TRBV6-3
j_call: TRBJ2-1
cdr3_length: 18
clone_size: many
cdr3_aa: CASSYRSSGRSTYNEQFF
cdr3_nt: TGTGCCAGCAGTTACCGGTCGAGCGGGCGCTCTACCTACAATGAGCAGTTCTTC

d_call: TRBD2
v_call: TRBV6-1
j_call: TRBJ2-1
cdr3_length: 14
clone_size: NA
cdr3_aa: CASSSGRAGNEQFF
cdr3_nt: TGTGCCAGCAGTAGCGGGAGGGCCGGCAATGAGCAGTTCTTC

d_call: NA
v_call: TRBV5-5
j_call: TRBJ2-7
cdr3_length: 15
clone_size: few
cdr3_aa: CASSHQPHDSYEQYF
cdr3_nt: TGTGCCAGCAGTCACCAACCCCATGACAGCTACGAGCAGTACTTC

d_call: NA
v_call: TRBV27
j_call: TRBJ1-2
cdr3_length: 14
clone_size: few
cdr3_aa: CASSFKGSHYGYTF
cdr3_nt: TGTGCCAGCAGTTTTAAGGGGTCGCACTATGGCTACACCTTC

d_call: NA
v_call: TRBV2
j_call: TRBJ2-5
cdr3_length: 11
clone_size: few
cdr3_aa: CASSGGEPQYF
cdr3_nt: TGTGCCAGCAGTGGCGGGGAGCCCCAGTACTTC

d_call: NA
v_call: TRBV28
j_call: TRBJ1-2
cdr3_length: 12
clone_size: many
cdr3_aa: CASSFGAYGYTF
cdr3_nt: TGTGCCAGCAGTTTTGGAGCGTATGGCTACACCTTC

d_call: TRBD2
v_call: TRBV11-2
j_call: TRBJ2-3
cdr3_length: 17
clone_size: few
cdr3_aa: CASSPRLAATSTDTQYF
cdr3_nt: TGTGCCAGCAGCCCCAGACTAGCGGCGACGAGCACAGATACGCAGTATTTT

d_call: NA
v_call: TRBV2
j_call: TRBJ1-1
cdr3_length: 12
clone_size: few
cdr3_aa: CARSGQYTEAFF
cdr3_nt: TGTGCCAGGTCCGGACAGTACACTGAAGCTTTCTTT

d_call: NA
v_call: TRBV7-3
j_call: TRBJ2-2
cdr3_length: 14
clone_size: few
cdr3_aa: CASSPLGPSGELFF
cdr3_nt: TGTGCCAGCAGCCCCCTTGGGCCCTCCGGGGAGCTGTTTTTT

d_call: TRBD2
v_call: TRBV2
j_call: TRBJ2-1
cdr3_length: 12
clone_size: many
cdr3_aa: CASSGLAYEQFF
cdr3_nt: TGTGCCAGCAGCGGACTAGCCTACGAGCAGTTCTTC

d_call: TRBD2
v_call: TRBV20-1
j_call: TRBJ2-1
cdr3_length: 15
clone_size: few
cdr3_aa: CSARDGGLGKYEQFF
cdr3_nt: TGCAGTGCTAGAGATGGGGGACTAGGAAAGTATGAGCAGTTCTTC

d_call: NA
v_call: TRBV12-3/TRBV12-4
j_call: TRBJ2-7
cdr3_length: 16
clone_size: many
cdr3_aa: CASSFTQGPLPGEQYF
cdr3_nt: TGTGCCAGCAGTTTCACCCAAGGACCCCTGCCGGGAGAGCAGTACTTC

d_call: TRBD1
v_call: TRBV6-2/TRBV6-3
j_call: TRBJ2-1
cdr3_length: 15
clone_size: NA
cdr3_aa: CASSLTGGVRAGQFF
cdr3_nt: TGTGCCAGCAGTTTGACAGGGGGGGTTCGGGCAGGGCAGTTCTTC

d_call: NA
v_call: TRBV30
j_call: TRBJ1-1
cdr3_length: 15
clone_size: many
cdr3_aa: CAWVGGIHQNTEAFF
cdr3_nt: TGTGCCTGGGTGGGGGGTATACATCAGAACACTGAAGCTTTCTTT

d_call: NA
v_call: TRBV27
j_call: TRBJ1-5
cdr3_length: 14
clone_size: NA
cdr3_aa: CASSGGGMNQPQHF
cdr3_nt: TGTGCCAGCAGTGGGGGGGGAATGAATCAGCCCCAGCATTTT

d_call: NA
v_call: TRBV25-1
j_call: TRBJ2-7
cdr3_length: 13
clone_size: few
cdr3_aa: CASSGPTRYEQYF
cdr3_nt: TGTGCCAGCAGTGGCCCAACACGCTACGAGCAGTACTTC

d_call: NA
v_call: TRBV30
j_call: TRBJ2-1
cdr3_length: 16
clone_size: NA
cdr3_aa: CAWKDQGEIRYNEQFF
cdr3_nt: TGTGCCTGGAAAGACCAGGGAGAGATACGCTACAATGAGCAGTTCTTC

d_call: NA
v_call: TRBV20-1
j_call: TRBJ2-5
cdr3_length: 14
clone_size: few
cdr3_aa: CSAPPAGLGETQYF
cdr3_nt: TGCAGTGCCCCACCCGCGGGCCTCGGGGAGACCCAGTACTTC

d_call: NA
v_call: TRBV6-2/TRBV6-3
j_call: TRBJ1-5
cdr3_length: 15
clone_size: NA
cdr3_aa: CASSYSTTGNQPQHF
cdr3_nt: TGTGCCAGCAGTTACTCGACCACAGGGAATCAGCCCCAGCATTTT

d_call: NA
v_call: TRBV14
j_call: TRBJ2-4
cdr3_length: 15
clone_size: few
cdr3_aa: CASSQGVLAKNIQYF
cdr3_nt: TGTGCCAGCAGCCAGGGGGTCCTAGCCAAAAACATTCAGTACTTC

d_call: TRBD1
v_call: TRBV29-1
j_call: TRBJ2-5
cdr3_length: 14
clone_size: few
cdr3_aa: CSVTIRTGVETQYF
cdr3_nt: TGCAGCGTTACCATCCGGACAGGCGTAGAGACCCAGTACTTC

d_call: TRBD2
v_call: TRBV5-6
j_call: TRBJ2-3
cdr3_length: 16
clone_size: NA
cdr3_aa: CASSLVGGSGTDTQYF
cdr3_nt: TGTGCCAGCAGCTTGGTGGGCGGGAGCGGGACAGATACGCAGTATTTT

d_call: TRBD2
v_call: TRBV6-1
j_call: TRBJ2-7
cdr3_length: 18
clone_size: few
cdr3_aa: CASSEYGTSGRLSYEQYF
cdr3_nt: TGTGCCAGCAGTGAATACGGGACTAGCGGGAGGTTATCCTACGAGCAGTACTTC

d_call: TRBD2
v_call: TRBV20-1
j_call: TRBJ2-7
cdr3_length: 15
clone_size: NA
cdr3_aa: CNARDLGLAKREQYF
cdr3_nt: TGCAATGCTAGAGACCTCGGACTAGCGAAGCGGGAGCAGTACTTC

d_call: TRBD2
v_call: TRBV6-1
j_call: TRBJ2-4
cdr3_length: 16
clone_size: few
cdr3_aa: CASSSEHSGAKNIQYF
cdr3_nt: TGTGCCAGCAGTTCCGAACATAGCGGGGCCAAAAACATTCAGTACTTC

d_call: NA
v_call: TRBV19
j_call: TRBJ1-1
cdr3_length: 13
clone_size: few
cdr3_aa: CANSPTGNTEAFF
cdr3_nt: TGTGCCAATAGTCCGACAGGGAACACTGAAGCTTTCTTT

d_call: NA
v_call: TRBV4-1
j_call: TRBJ2-3
cdr3_length: 14
clone_size: NA
cdr3_aa: CASSRSPNTDTQYF
cdr3_nt: TGCGCCAGCAGCCGAAGCCCGAATACAGATACGCAGTATTTT

d_call: TRBD2
v_call: TRBV29-1
j_call: TRBJ2-2
cdr3_length: 14
clone_size: NA
cdr3_aa: CSVGAGVTAGELFF
cdr3_nt: TGCAGCGTTGGAGCGGGAGTAACCGCCGGGGAGCTGTTTTTT

d_call: NA
v_call: TRBV12-3/TRBV12-4
j_call: TRBJ2-2
cdr3_length: 14
clone_size: once
cdr3_aa: CASRRVTNTGELFF
cdr3_nt: TGTGCCAGTAGGAGGGTTACGAACACCGGGGAGCTGTTTTTT

d_call: TRBD2
v_call: TRBV4-2
j_call: TRBJ2-5
cdr3_length: 18
clone_size: NA
cdr3_aa: CASSQELAEYPPQETQYF
cdr3_nt: TGTGCCAGCAGCCAAGAACTAGCGGAGTATCCCCCACAAGAGACCCAGTACTTC

d_call: NA
v_call: TRBV6-2/TRBV6-3
j_call: TRBJ2-1
cdr3_length: 15
clone_size: many
cdr3_aa: CASSYHRGSDNEQFF
cdr3_nt: TGTGCCAGCAGTTACCATAGAGGGTCCGACAATGAGCAGTTCTTC

d_call: TRBD1
v_call: TRBV3-1
j_call: TRBJ1-3
cdr3_length: 19
clone_size: few
cdr3_aa: CASSPLTGLRPSSGNTIYF
cdr3_nt: TGTGCCAGCAGCCCCCTGACAGGGTTACGACCGAGCTCTGGAAACACCATATATTTT

d_call: NA
v_call: TRBV2
j_call: TRBJ2-7
cdr3_length: 13
clone_size: many
cdr3_aa: CASSGARSYEQYF
cdr3_nt: TGTGCCAGCAGTGGGGCCCGCTCCTACGAGCAGTACTTC